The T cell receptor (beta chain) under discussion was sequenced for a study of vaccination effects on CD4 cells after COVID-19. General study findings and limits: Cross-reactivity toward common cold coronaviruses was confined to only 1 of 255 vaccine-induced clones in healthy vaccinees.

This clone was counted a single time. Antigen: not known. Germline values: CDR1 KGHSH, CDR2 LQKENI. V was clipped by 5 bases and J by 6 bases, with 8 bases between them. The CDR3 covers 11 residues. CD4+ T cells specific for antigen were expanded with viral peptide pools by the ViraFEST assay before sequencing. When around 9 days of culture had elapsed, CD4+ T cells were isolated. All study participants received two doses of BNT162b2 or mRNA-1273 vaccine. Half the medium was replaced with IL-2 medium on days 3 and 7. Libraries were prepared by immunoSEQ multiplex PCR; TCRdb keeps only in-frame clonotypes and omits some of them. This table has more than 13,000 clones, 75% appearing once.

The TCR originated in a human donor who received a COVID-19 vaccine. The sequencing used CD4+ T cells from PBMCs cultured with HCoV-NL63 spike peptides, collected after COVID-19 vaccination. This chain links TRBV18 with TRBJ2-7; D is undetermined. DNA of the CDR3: TGTGCCAGCTCATCTCAACGCGAGCAGTACTTC. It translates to CASSSQREQYF.